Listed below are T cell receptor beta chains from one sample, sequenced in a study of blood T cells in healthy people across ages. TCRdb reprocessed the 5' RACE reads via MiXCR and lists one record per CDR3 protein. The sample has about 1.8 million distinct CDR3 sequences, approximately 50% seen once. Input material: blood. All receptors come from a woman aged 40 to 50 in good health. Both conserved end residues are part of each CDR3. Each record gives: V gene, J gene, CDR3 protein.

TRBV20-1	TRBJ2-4	CSASHRDTSKNIQYF
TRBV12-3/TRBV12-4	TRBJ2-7	CASSLRLANNEQYF
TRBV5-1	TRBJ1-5	CASRVSAVSNQPQHF
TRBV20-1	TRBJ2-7	CSARDQRGGKVNEQYF
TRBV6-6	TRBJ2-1	CASSSDRATLHEQFF
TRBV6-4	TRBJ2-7	CASPPDRVPYEQYF
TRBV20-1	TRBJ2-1	CSARKASSYNEQFF
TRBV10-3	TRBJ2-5	CAISEATSHQETQYF
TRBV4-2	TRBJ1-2	CASSLHRGPDYGYTF
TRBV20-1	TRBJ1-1	CSARGGRITEAFF
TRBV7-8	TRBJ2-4	CASSLDGGPKNIQYF
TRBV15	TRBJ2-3	CATSKASGGTDTQYF
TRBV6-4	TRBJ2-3	CASRGSLMSDTQYF
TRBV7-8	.	CASSSEEVRYEQYF
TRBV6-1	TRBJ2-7	CASRVSRTGHGSYEQYF
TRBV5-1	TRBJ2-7	CASSLQVDSYEQYF
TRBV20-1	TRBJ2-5	CSARAPGQGIRETQYF
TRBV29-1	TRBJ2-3	CSVDPEDSTDTQYF
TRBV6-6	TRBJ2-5	CASSPQTIGAQYF
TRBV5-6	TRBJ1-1	CASSLDRRNTEAFF
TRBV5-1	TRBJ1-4	CASSLETPNEKLFF
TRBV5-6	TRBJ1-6	CASSLRGKNSPLHF
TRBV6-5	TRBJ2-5	CASSPGAERETQYF
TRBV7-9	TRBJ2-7	CASSMRGQGGSYEQYF
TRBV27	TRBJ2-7	CASSLFPSHEQYF
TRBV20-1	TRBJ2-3	CSAVRPGSTDTQYF
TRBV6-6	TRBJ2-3	CASSLGMLSTDTQYF
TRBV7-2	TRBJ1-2	CASSTDSIYGYTF
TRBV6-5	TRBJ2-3	CASSTRVLPGDTQYF
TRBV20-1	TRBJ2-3	CSRGENTDTQYF
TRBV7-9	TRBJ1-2	CASSPVKDYGYTF
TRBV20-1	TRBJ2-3	CSARERRSSSTDTQYF
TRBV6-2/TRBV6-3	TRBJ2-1	CASSKDAGYFYEQFF
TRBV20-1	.	CSARPGGGETQYF
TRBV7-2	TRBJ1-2	CASGLGAGYGYTF
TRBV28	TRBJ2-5	CLYYCPDRLHQETQYF
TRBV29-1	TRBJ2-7	CSVAGAGRAYEQYF
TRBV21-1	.	CASSKGQNRGEQFRSEQYF
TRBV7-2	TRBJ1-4	CASSPRGGQGALGTNEKLFF
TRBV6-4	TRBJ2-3	CASMHQGKMSTDTQYF
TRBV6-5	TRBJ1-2	CASSPYGKPGYTF
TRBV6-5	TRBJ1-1	CASSYVQGARGTEAFF
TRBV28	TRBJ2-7	CASRNPVGAQYF
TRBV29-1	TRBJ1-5	CSVVGGTDQPQHF
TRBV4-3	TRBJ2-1	CASSQDGAYNPYNEQFF
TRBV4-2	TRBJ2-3	CASSPGAGRGTDTQYF
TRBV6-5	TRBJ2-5	CASREDWGETQYF
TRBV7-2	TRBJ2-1	CASSPRGDRANEQFF
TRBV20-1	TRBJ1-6	CSARGGGPQTKINSPLHF
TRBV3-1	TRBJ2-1	CASSPGGSGPFYNEQFF
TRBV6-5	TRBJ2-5	CASSYESQETQYF
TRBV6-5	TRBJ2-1	CASSFKRLAGANEQFF
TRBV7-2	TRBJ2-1	CASSPSRPSYNEQFF
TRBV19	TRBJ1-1	CASSRGGSAVGTEAFF